The 20 T cell receptor beta chains reported below all come from one sample, sequenced in a study of response to subunit inactivated influenza vaccine. TCRdb analysed the RT-PCR reads with MiXCR anew, one entry per CDR3 protein. The sample records around 570,000 distinct CDR3 sequences, approximately 11% being singletons. These data were also filed under a second study, of T cells expressing NK-cell markers. That publication notes: In generating TCR beta cDNA, 5'RACE template switching with UMIs was used.

Sequenced here: PBMCs from blood, sampled on the day of vaccination. The receptors were gathered from a man aged 50-59 years who received an inactivated influenza vaccine.

V usage is TRBV5-1 and J usage is TRBJ2-1; 7 bases are a match to TRBD1. The CDR3 sequence is 16 residues long. V was clipped by 2 bases and J by 0 bases; unmatched bases: 5. Germline V gene sequence: CDR1 SGHRS, CDR2 YFSETQ. Written as DNA, the CDR3 is TGCGCCAGCAGCTTTACGACAGGGTCCTCCTACAATGAGCAGTTCTTC. Protein: CASSFTTGSSYNEQFF.

This clonotype has ten or more counts. As DNA, the CDR3 is TGCGCCAGCAGCCAAGATCGGTCCAGGGAAACTGAAGCTTTCTTT. Translation gives CASSQDRSRETEAFF. V is TRBV4-3 and J is TRBJ1-1, with TRBD1 as a possible D gene (5 bases). The CDR3 length is 15 residues. Trimming cost V 0 bases and J 5 bases, with 13 bases left between them. Germline V gene data show CDR1 as LGHNA and CDR2 as YSLEER.

This clonotype came up a few times. Here the CDR3 reads CASSLVSGTTYEQYF. CDR3 DNA sequence: TGTGCCAGCAGCTTAGTCAGCGGGACAACCTACGAGCAGTACTTC. The genes are TRBV11-2 and TRBJ2-7, with D possibly TRBD2 on 7 matching bases. Looked up from germline, CDR1 is SGHAT and CDR2 is FQNNGV. The CDR3 has 15 amino acids. Trimming removed 1 base at V and 2 bases at J, with 12 bases between.

The rearrangement joins TRBV29-1 to TRBJ2-7; the D call may be TRBD1 or TRBD2 (5 bases each). The CDR3 totals 12 residues. V gave up 6 bases and J gave up 1 base, with 10 bases separating them. Germline loops: CDR1 SQVTM, CDR2 ANQGSEA. CDR3 residues: CSVRDGSYEQYF. As DNA, the CDR3 is TGCAGCGTCCGGGACGGGTCCTACGAGCAGTACTTC.

The V gene is TRBV29-1, the J gene TRBJ1-5; 8 bases agree with TRBD1. J gave up 2 bases and V 4 bases, and 7 bases lay outside the gene matches. Germline V lookup: CDR1 SQVTM, CDR2 ANQGSEA. The CDR3 is made up of 15 amino acids. The DNA for the CDR3 is TGCAGCGTTGTCTCAGGGGGCTCTGGCAATCAGCCCCAGCATTTT. Its protein product is CSVVSGGSGNQPQHF.

The rearrangement links TRBV5-5 to TRBJ1-3; unclear D gene. The CDR3 is 14 residues long. Per the germline V gene, CDR1 is SGHKS and CDR2 is YYEKEE (reference sequence). Trimming removed 4 bases at V and 0 bases at J, with 8 bases between. This CDR3 reads CASSREFSGNTIYF. In nucleotides, the CDR3 is TGTGCCAGCAGCCGGGAGTTCTCTGGAAACACCATATATTTT. Full variable domain (remainder filled in from reference TRBV5-5 and TRBJ1-3): DAGVTQSPTHLIKTRGQQVTLRCSPISGHKSVSWYQQVLGQGPQFIFQYYEKEERGRGNFPDRFSARQFPNYSSELNVNALLLGDSALYLCASSREFSGNTIYFGEGSWLTVV.

This clonotype was seen only a few times. CDR3 region: CASSLGGRAHNEQFF. The CDR3 bases are TGTGCCAGCAGCTTAGGCGGGAGGGCCCACAATGAGCAGTTCTTC. The rearrangement joins TRBV7-2 to TRBJ2-1; 9 bases map to TRBD2. V dropped 1 base and J dropped 5; count of bases not matched to a gene: 3. The CDR3 covers 15 residues. Germline CDR1 reads SGHTA; CDR2 reads FQGNSA.

This clonotype was observed a handful of times. The chain joins TRBV7-9 to TRBJ1-2; D uncertain. V was clipped by 5 bases and J by 4 bases, with 11 bases between them. Germline V gene sequence: CDR1 SEHNR, CDR2 FQNEAQ (reference sequence). The CDR3 totals 13 residues. The CDR3 loop reads CASSLAEIYGYTF. CDR3 DNA: TGTGCCAGCAGCCTCGCTGAAATCTATGGCTACACCTTC.

This chain joins TRBV6-2 or TRBV6-3 and TRBJ2-2; tentatively, D is TRBD1 (6 bases). The V end was cut by 7 bases, the J end by 6 bases, with 30 bases between. CDR3 length: 19 residues. The germline V gene has CDR1 MNHEY and CDR2 SVGEGT. The CDR3 loop reads CASTKPLISGAASPGELFF. In DNA form, the CDR3 reads TGTGCCAGCACAAAACCCCTAATATCAGGGGCCGCGAGTCCCGGGGAGCTGTTTTTT.

The V and J genes are TRBV10-3 and TRBJ2-1; possible D gene TRBD1, 6 bases. CDR1 is ENHRY, CDR2 SYGVKD, per germline. CDR3 length: 12 residues. V dropped 3 bases and J dropped 9 bases, with 9 bases sitting between them. CDR3 sequence reads: CAISDWGLEQFF. The CDR3 region has the DNA TGTGCCATCAGTGATTGGGGGCTTGAGCAGTTCTTC.

J is TRBJ2-5 and V is TRBV12-3 or TRBV12-4; D is perhaps TRBD1 or TRBD2 (5 bases each). The CDR3 has 17 amino acids. The germline V and J ends were trimmed by 2 bases and 1 base, with 17 bases remaining between them. As DNA, the CDR3 is TGTGCCAGCAGTTTATATTCAGGGACCGGAGCCCAAGAGACCCAGTACTTC. Protein product: CASSLYSGTGAQETQYF.

This clonotype was counted ten times or more. The chain links TRBV5-1 to TRBJ1-6, with 7 positions matching TRBD1. The CDR3 sequence is 14 residues long. Germline values: CDR1 SGHRS, CDR2 YFSETQ. The V gene end was trimmed by 2 bases and the J gene end by 8 bases; junction bases not matched to a gene: 4. The CDR3 DNA is TGCGCCAGCAGCTTAGGGACAGCGGATTCACCCCTCCACTTT. It encodes CASSLGTADSPLHF.

This chain joins TRBV7-8 and TRBJ2-1; TRBD2 aligns across 16 bases. The trim removed 1 base at V and 8 bases at J, leaving 2 bases unmatched. The CDR3 runs 16 residues. Germline loops: CDR1 SGHVS, CDR2 FQNEAQ. The CDR3 protein is CASSLGGLAGGYEQFF. In DNA form, the CDR3 reads TGTGCCAGCAGCTTAGGGGGACTAGCGGGAGGGTATGAGCAGTTCTTC. Together with reference TRBV7-8 and TRBJ2-1, the CDR3 gives the full variable domain: GAGVSQSPRYKVAKRGQDVALRCDPISGHVSLFWYQQALGQGPEFLTYFQNEAQLDKSGLPSDRFFAERPEGSVSTLKIQRTQQEDSAVYLCASSLGGLAGGYEQFFGPGTRLTVL.

This sequence joins TRBV19 and TRBJ2-1, with D perhaps being TRBD1 or TRBD2 (5 bases each). Trimming took off 5 bases at V and 2 bases at J, with 16 bases between the two ends. Germline CDR1 reads LNHDA; CDR2 reads SQIVND (reference sequence). The CDR3 consists of 16 residues. The CDR3 region has the DNA TGTGCCAGTAGTGTCTCCGGGACCAGCCCCTACAATGAGCAGTTCTTC. It yields the protein CASSVSGTSPYNEQFF.

The J gene is TRBJ2-7, the V gene TRBV10-3; weak D call: TRBD2 (5 bases). The CDR3 spans 13 residues. The V and J ends lost 3 bases and 6 bases respectively, with 12 bases between them. CDR1 and CDR2 from the germline V gene are ENHRY and SYGVKD. The CDR3 DNA reads TGTGCCATCAGTGAACTAGGATACATCGAGCAGTACTTC. It codes for CAISELGYIEQYF.

A few counts support this clonotype. This chain joins TRBV7-9 and TRBJ2-7; TRBD1 matches 12 bases. The CDR3 loop spans 13 amino acids. Germline CDR1 and CDR2: SEHNR and FQNEAQ (reference sequence). J lost 5 bases, V lost 6 bases, and 2 bases had no gene match. The CDR3 DNA follows: TGTGCCAGCAGGGGACAGGGGGCAAACGAGCAGTACTTC. Protein sequence: CASRGQGANEQYF.

The chain recombines TRBV6-1 with TRBJ1-4; D ambiguous. The CDR3 runs to 14 residues. Germline V gene sequence: CDR1 MNHNS, CDR2 SASEGT. V was clipped by 5 bases and J by 0 bases, with 7 bases between them. In DNA form, the CDR3 reads TGTGCCAGCAGTCAGCCGTCAACTAATGAAAAACTGTTTTTT. Its translation is CASSQPSTNEKLFF.

This chain connects TRBV7-9 to TRBJ2-1, with 7 bases identical to TRBD2. The CDR3 is made up of 16 amino acids. The V gene's germline CDR1 is SEHNR and CDR2 FQNEAQ (reference sequence). J was trimmed by 7 bases and V by 1 base; bases with no gene match: 10. For the CDR3, the DNA is TGTGCCAGCAGCTTAGTCCGATCTAGCGGTGGGAATGAGCAGTTCTTC. This translates into CASSLVRSSGGNEQFF.

The rearrangement uses TRBV11-2 and TRBJ2-4, with 10 bases fitting TRBD2. Germline CDR1 reads SGHAT; CDR2 reads FQNNGV. J gave up 9 bases and V 2 bases, and 16 bases lay outside the gene matches. This CDR3 contains 18 residues. CDR3 nucleotide sequence: TGTGCCAGCAGCTTATGGGGCCTAGCGGGAGACCAAGGGGGCATTCAGTACTTC. The encoded protein is CASSLWGLAGDQGGIQYF.

This clonotype was seen a handful of times. This chain connects TRBV9 to TRBJ2-1; TRBD1 might be the D (6 bases). The CDR3 covers 16 residues. Trimming pared 3 bases from V and 2 bases from J, leaving 15 bases between. CDR1 and CDR2 (germline): SGDLS, YYNGEE. Written as DNA, the CDR3 is TGTGCCAGCAGCGAGTTTAGACAGGTCCCCTACAATGAGCAGTTCTTC. Residues: CASSEFRQVPYNEQFF.